This is a list of T cell receptor beta chains from one sample in a study of T cells after yellow fever vaccination. Using its own MiXCR run on the 5' RACE reads, TCRdb lists one record per CDR3 protein. The sample includes about 220,000 distinct CDR3 sequences, approximately 3% of them seen just once. This material consisted of CD4+ T cells sorted from PBMCs, taken 10 days after the yellow fever booster vaccination. These receptors originate from a man aged 18 to 35 who received the YFV17D yellow fever vaccine. Both conserved end residues are part of each CDR3. A D gene is named only where the DNA matches it firmly. Clone sizes are given selectively: once, few, many, or a class where the clone is expanded.

many	-	TRBV27	TRBJ1-5	CASSGNRGNQPQHF	TGTGCCAGCAGTGGGAACAGGGGCAATCAGCCCCAGCATTTT
few	TRBD2	TRBV7-2	TRBJ2-1	CASSLGGTSANEQFF	TGTGCCAGCAGCTTAGGCGGGACTAGCGCTAATGAGCAGTTCTTC
few	TRBD1	TRBV19	TRBJ1-2	CASRPNRDSNYGYTF	TGTGCCAGTAGGCCGAATAGGGACAGTAACTATGGCTACACCTTC
many	TRBD2	TRBV11-2	TRBJ2-1	CASSLGGGTFYEQFF	TGTGCCAGCAGCTTGGGGGGGGGAACTTTTTATGAGCAGTTCTTC
many	-	TRBV11-2	TRBJ1-2	CASSSGQNYGYTF	TGTGCCAGCAGCTCAGGACAGAACTATGGCTACACCTTC
-	TRBD2	TRBV6-5	TRBJ2-2	CASSRGGAGGELFF	TGTGCCAGCAGTCGCGGGGGGGCAGGCGGGGAGCTGTTTTTT
-	-	TRBV6-6	TRBJ1-2	CASRRGASNFYGYTF	TGTGCCAGCAGGCGAGGGGCCTCCAACTTCTATGGCTACACCTTC
few	-	TRBV9	TRBJ1-5	CASSVGGSYNQPQHF	TGTGCCAGCAGCGTAGGAGGGTCTTACAATCAGCCCCAGCATTTT
-	-	TRBV28	TRBJ1-2	CASSSPLGGNGYTF	TGTGCCAGCAGCTCCCCCCTGGGGGGCAATGGCTACACCTTC
many	TRBD2	TRBV10-2	TRBJ2-4	CASSESGGGNIQYF	TGCGCCAGCAGTGAGTCCGGGGGAGGGAACATTCAGTACTTC
-	-	TRBV9	TRBJ1-5	CASSETSYSNQPQHF	TGTGCCAGCAGCGAGACAAGTTATAGCAATCAGCCCCAGCATTTT
few	-	TRBV12-3/TRBV12-4	TRBJ1-3	CASSINSGNTIYF	TGTGCCAGCAGTATCAACTCTGGAAACACCATATATTTT
many	-	TRBV5-1	TRBJ2-7	CASSLRGTSYEQYF	TGCGCCAGCAGCTTACGGGGGACAAGCTACGAGCAGTACTTC
-	-	TRBV7-2	TRBJ1-3	CASSPNRASGNTIYF	TGTGCCAGCAGCCCCAACAGGGCCTCTGGAAACACCATATATTTT
many	TRBD1	TRBV12-3/TRBV12-4	TRBJ1-4	CASRQGSVSEKLFF	TGTGCCAGCAGACAGGGGAGTGTCTCAGAAAAACTGTTTTTT
-	TRBD2	TRBV6-6	TRBJ2-3	CASSNPGLAGSTDTQYF	TGTGCCAGCAGTAATCCGGGACTAGCGGGGAGCACAGATACGCAGTATTTT
many	-	TRBV5-1	TRBJ2-4	CASSLGWGNIQYF	TGCGCCAGCAGCTTGGGTTGGGGAAACATTCAGTACTTC
many	TRBD2	TRBV7-2	TRBJ2-3	CASSLPTSTTDTQYF	TGTGCCAGCAGCTTACCGACTAGCACGACAGATACGCAGTATTTT
many	-	TRBV28	TRBJ2-4	CASSVTGGGHIQYF	TGTGCCAGCAGTGTAACAGGGGGGGGTCACATTCAGTACTTC
many	TRBD2	TRBV5-1	TRBJ2-5	CASSRIAGGLKQETQYF	TGCGCCAGCAGCCGGATAGCGGGGGGGCTTAAACAAGAGACCCAGTACTTC
-	-	TRBV20-1	TRBJ1-6	CSARLRDTNSPLHF	TGCAGTGCTAGACTCCGGGACACCAATTCACCCCTCCACTTT
many	TRBD2	TRBV4-2	TRBJ2-1	CASSQRTSGGSTEQFF	TGTGCCAGCAGCCAGAGAACTAGCGGGGGGAGTACTGAGCAGTTCTTC
once	TRBD1	TRBV7-2	TRBJ1-2	CASSETTGGDYGYTF	TGTGCCAGCAGCGAAACTACAGGGGGTGACTATGGCTACACCTTC
-	TRBD2	TRBV7-2	TRBJ2-2	CASGKGLYSHGELFF	TGTGCCAGCGGAAAGGGACTATATAGCCACGGGGAGCTGTTTTTT
-	-	TRBV18	TRBJ1-1	CASSPAGYMNTEAFF	TGTGCCAGCTCACCGGCAGGGTACATGAACACTGAAGCTTTCTTT
many	-	TRBV12-3/TRBV12-4	TRBJ2-4	CASSPRPDRGGLALAKNIQYF	TGTGCCAGCAGTCCCCGCCCAGACAGGGGAGGACTAGCTCTAGCCAAAAACATTCAGTACTTC
few	-	TRBV5-5	TRBJ2-7	CASSLPGSSSYEQYF	TGTGCCAGCAGCTTGCCTGGGAGTAGCTCCTACGAGCAGTACTTC
few	-	TRBV5-1	TRBJ1-1	CASSSWEGNTEAFF	TGCGCCAGCAGCTCCTGGGAGGGGAACACTGAAGCTTTCTTT
few	TRBD1	TRBV7-2	TRBJ2-7	CASSAGQVYYEQYF	TGTGCCAGCAGCGCGGGACAGGTCTACTACGAGCAGTACTTC